This T cell receptor (beta chain) was retrieved from a study of control samples from healthy donors and cancer patients. The protocol was immunoSEQ multiplex PCR, while the TCRdb copy is restricted to in-frame clones and leaves out a portion. Of roughly 450,000 clones in the sample, around 90% are singletons; the top ten hold around 6.5%. The clonotype was recovered from a man in his forties with head and neck cancer. The sample consisted of PBMCs.

The CDR3 spells CASSSTVFYGYTF. For the CDR3, the DNA is TGTGCCAGCAGTTCCACAGTCTTCTATGGCTACACCTTC. This chain links TRBV28 with TRBJ1-2; D gene uncertain. Trimming removed 4 bases at V and 4 bases at J, with 10 bases between. The CDR3 extends over 13 amino acids. CDR1 is MDHEN, CDR2 SYDVKM, per germline.